This T cell receptor beta chain was identified in a study of blood T cell repertoires in COVID-19. The protocol was immunoSEQ multiplex PCR, while the TCRdb copy is restricted to in-frame clones and leaves out a portion. The sample lists some 270,000 clones, approximately 90% seen once, with over 4% in the top ten. CDR1 is LGHDT, CDR2 YNNKEL, per germline (reference sequence). After removal of 5 bases from V and 2 bases from J, the junction contained 11 bases not matched to a gene. The length of the CDR3 is 17 residues. Sequencing used PBMCs or T cells enriched from blood (not recorded which). This TCR was recovered from a woman in her 30s with acute COVID-19. J is TRBJ1-1 and V is TRBV3-1 (or the pseudogene TRBV3-2), with 10 bases matching TRBD1. The CDR3: CASSSRDRGQFNTEAFF. Written as DNA, the CDR3 is TGTGCCAGCAGCTCTCGGGACAGGGGCCAATTTAACACTGAAGCTTTCTTT.